A selection of T cell receptor beta chains follows, all from one sample in a study of early T cells in non-severe SARS-CoV-2 infection. TCRdb re-derived calls from the 5' RACE reads in MiXCR, one entry per CDR3 protein. This sample yields about 22,000 distinct CDR3 sequences, of which around 5% are seen a single time; approximately 4.3% belongs to the top ten. Sequencing input: whole blood. The receptors were gathered from an adult who was a healthcare worker with PCR-confirmed SARS-CoV-2 infection or an uninfected control (not recorded which). Each CDR3 is given with its conserved first and last residue. Fields, in order: clone size, J gene, V gene, D gene, CDR3 DNA, CDR3 protein. A D gene is named only where the DNA matches it firmly. The listing skips clone size in some rows; elsewhere it reads once, few, many or a size class.

many	TRBJ1-1	TRBV5-1	-	TGCGCCAGCAGCTGGGCTAACACTGAAGCTTTCTTT	CASSWANTEAFF
few	TRBJ1-6	TRBV18	-	TGTGCCAGCTCACCAGGGGACTCACCCCTCCACTTT	CASSPGDSPLHF
few	TRBJ1-1	TRBV7-2	-	TGTGCCAGCAGCCCTCTGCGGGGATTGAACACTGAAGCTTTCTTT	CASSPLRGLNTEAFF
many	TRBJ2-7	TRBV20-1	TRBD1	TGCAGTGCTAGTAGGACAGGGAGGTCCTACGAGCAGTACTTC	CSASRTGRSYEQYF
many	TRBJ2-4	TRBV29-1	-	TGCAGCGTTGAAGAATTAGCCAAAAACATTCAGTACTTC	CSVEELAKNIQYF
-	TRBJ2-7	TRBV18	TRBD1	TGTGCCAGCTCACGGGGGACAGGGGCTGGCCACGAGCAGTACTTC	CASSRGTGAGHEQYF
many	TRBJ1-6	TRBV12-3/TRBV12-4	-	TGTGCCAGCAGTTTAGGAATACCTACGAGCTCCTATAATTCACCCCTCCACTTT	CASSLGIPTSSYNSPLHF
many	TRBJ2-2	TRBV24-1	-	TGTGCCACCAGTCGACTTACAGGGAAGAACACCGGGGAGCTGTTTTTT	CATSRLTGKNTGELFF
many	TRBJ2-5	TRBV6-5	-	TGTGCCAGCAGTTACTCGCGGGCCTTTGGCAAGCCCAAGGAGACCCAGTACTTC	CASSYSRAFGKPKETQYF
many	TRBJ1-2	TRBV12-5	-	TGTGCTAGTGGTTTGACAGGGACGGAAGCTAACTATGGCTACACCTTC	CASGLTGTEANYGYTF
many	TRBJ2-7	TRBV7-2	TRBD2	TGTGCCAGCAGCAGGACTAGCGGGGGGGCCTACGAGCAGTACTTC	CASSRTSGGAYEQYF
many	TRBJ2-1	TRBV27	-	TGTGCCAGCAGTTTCGGCTCCTACAATGAGCAGTTCTTC	CASSFGSYNEQFF
medium-sized	TRBJ2-7	TRBV10-3	-	TGTGCCATCAGTGAGTCAGTGGACGAGCAGTACTTC	CAISESVDEQYF
many	TRBJ2-3	TRBV27	TRBD2	TGTGCCAGCAGTTTAGTCGCGGGGGTCACAGATACGCAGTATTTT	CASSLVAGVTDTQYF
-	TRBJ2-3	TRBV9	-	TGTGCCAGCAGCCGGACCCGTGAGGCGGATACGCAGTATTTT	CASSRTREADTQYF
medium-sized	TRBJ1-1	TRBV30	-	TGTGCCACCCAAGTGCAGCTGAACACTGAAGCTTTCTTT	CATQVQLNTEAFF